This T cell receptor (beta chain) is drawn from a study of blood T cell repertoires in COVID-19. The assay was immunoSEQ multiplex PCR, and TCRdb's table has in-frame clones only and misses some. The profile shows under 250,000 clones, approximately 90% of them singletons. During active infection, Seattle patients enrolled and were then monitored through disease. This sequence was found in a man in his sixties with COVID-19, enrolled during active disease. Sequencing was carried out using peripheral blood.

The CDR3 nucleotides read TGTGCCAGCGAGGAAAGATACACCGGGGAGCTGTTTTTT. Protein: CASEERYTGELFF. The chain employs TRBV6-5 and TRBJ2-2; no definite D call. V lost 8 bases and J 3 bases, leaving 10 bases between the germline ends. This CDR3 is 13 amino acids long. CDR1 is MNHEY, CDR2 SVGAGI, per germline.